The 26 T cell receptor delta chains below all came from one sample that was sequenced in a study of γδ T cells in repeated Plasmodium falciparum infection. Bulk repertoires came from Vgamma9/Vdelta2+ or Vdelta2-negative gammadelta T cells flow-sorted from PBMC. TCRdb fed the multiplex PCR reads into CATT to redo clone calling. The sample holds roughly 86,000 delta-chain clones; almost 1.5% are singletons and the top ten take approximately 10%. The sample comprised gamma-delta T cells from blood. Receptors were obtained from a pool of human donors (malaria-infected and uninfected, not separated).

The table lists this clone with a few counts. TCRdb attributes to this sequence the protein of a much larger clone, which differs from the DNA translation at residue 7; a read error is likely, and the protein displayed is translated from the DNA. The chain couples TRDV1 to TRDJ1; 7 bases are shared with TRDD3. As TCRdb names no J gene, one was assigned here on the basis of a DNA match to germline. The CDR3 runs to 22 residues. Per the germline V gene, CDR1 is TSWWSYY and CDR2 is QGS. J gave up 0 bases and V 2 bases, and 24 bases lay outside the gene matches. CDR3 DNA: TGTGCTCTTGGGGAAATGCGGCCTGGTGTACTGGGGATAGTTTTCTACACCGATAAACTCATCTTT. It encodes CALGEMRPGVLGIVFYTDKLIF.

This clone was picked up a small number of times. TCRdb lists the protein of a much larger clone for this DNA, which differs at residue 4, so this is likely a read error; the protein given here is translated from the DNA itself. The genes are TRDV2 and TRDJ2, with a tentative D call TRDD3 (5 bases). The CDR3 consists of 12 residues. Trimming left V 5 bases short and J 4 bases short, with 7 bases between. Germline V lookup: CDR1 GEAIGNYY, CDR2 EKD. Written as DNA, the CDR3 is TGTGCCTGTGGCACTGGGACAGCACAACTCTTCTTT. Translated, it gives CACGTGTAQLFF.

A word on this clone: TCRdb attributes to this sequence the protein of a much larger clone, which differs from the DNA translation at residue 7; a read error is likely, and the protein displayed is translated from the DNA. The DNA for the CDR3 is TGTGCCTGTGACATAATACATACTGGGGTCCCGTACACCGATAAACTCATCTTT. Protein product: CACDIIHTGVPYTDKLIF. The genes are TRDV2 and TRDJ1, with TRDD3 identical over 7 bases. The J gene, missing from TCRdb, was assigned here through DNA to germline matching. Germline CDR1 GEAIGNYY, CDR2 EKD. The CDR3 runs to 18 residues. V was pared by 2 bases and J by 0 bases, with 14 bases of the junction left unmatched.

This clone was seen only a few times. It differs at one base from a far larger clone, so likely a read error. Different DNA sequences within this sample yield the same CDR3. The chain is built from TRDV2 and TRDJ1, with TRDD3 as a possible D gene (6 bases). TCRdb is silent on the J gene; assignment here came from matching the DNA to germline. Germline values: CDR1 GEAIGNYY, CDR2 EKD. This CDR3 has 15 amino acids. CDR3 sequence (DNA): TGTGCCTGTGACGCCTGGGGACAGGACACTGATAAACTCATCTTT. Translated: CACDAWGQDTDKLIF.

In its sample, this clone was seen a few times. TCRdb attributes to this sequence the protein of a much larger clone, which differs from the DNA translation at residue 8; a read error is likely, and the protein displayed is translated from the DNA. The V gene is TRDV2, the J gene TRDJ1; 7 bases line up with TRDD3. Germline matching of the DNA provided the J gene here, since TCRdb leaves it blank. This CDR3 spans 16 amino acids. Germline CDR1 reads GEAIGNYY; CDR2 reads EKD. Germline trimming cut 2 bases from V and 0 bases from J; bases unmatched to any gene: 8. The CDR3 bases are TGTGCCTGTGACAAACTGGGGAAGCAATACACCGATAAACTCATCTTT. Protein: CACDKLGKQYTDKLIF.

Concerning this clone itself: The protein in TCRdb stems from a much larger clone and differs at residue 5 from this DNA's translation, likely a read error; here the protein is translated from the DNA. This chain uses TRDV1 with TRDJ1; 11 bases line up with TRDD3. No J segment appears in TCRdb, so it was assigned here by matching the sequence to germline. Germline V gives CDR1 TSWWSYY, CDR2 QGS. Trimming at V came to 4 bases and at J to 2 bases, leaving 18 bases not matched to a gene. CDR3 length: 20 amino acids. CDR3 nucleotides: TGTGCTCTTGGGGGACCTCGTGGAATACTGGGGGATAATAGGACCGATAAACTCATCTTT. Amino acid sequence: CALGGPRGILGDNRTDKLIF.

This clone was detected a few times. This likely reflects a read error, since a far larger clone is one base away. Other DNA sequences in this specimen translate into the identical CDR3. This sequence joins TRDV1 and TRDJ1; 8 nucleotides match TRDD3. No J gene is reported in TCRdb; it was inferred here by comparing the DNA with germline. J was trimmed by 0 bases and V by 1 base; bases with no gene match: 28. The CDR3 is 24 amino acids. Germline CDR1 and CDR2: TSWWSYY and QGS. The CDR3 coding sequence is TGTGCTCTTGGGGAACCCCGAACCGGGGGGCATCTCAGACTGGGGGTCCCTAACACCGATAAACTCATCTTT. Protein sequence: CALGEPRTGGHLRLGVPNTDKLIF.

In the case of this clone: A read error likely explains why the TCRdb protein, taken from a much larger clone, differs from this DNA's translation at residue 14; the protein shown is translated from the DNA. V usage is TRDV2 and J usage is TRDJ1; 8 positions match TRDD3. TCRdb does not report a J gene; here it was assigned by matching the DNA to germline references. This CDR3 comprises 22 residues. The V segment lost 2 bases and the J segment 3 bases; nucleotides outside the gene matches: 28. Germline assignment: CDR1 GEAIGNYY and CDR2 EKD. CDR3 coding DNA: TGTGCCTGTGACAGCCTGACTGGGGGGGACTCTGCAACTCCCAGCGTACCCGATAAACTCATCTTT. It translates to CACDSLTGGDSATPSVPDKLIF.

This clone was seen repeatedly, ten times or more. The protein TCRdb gives is from a much larger clone and does not agree with this DNA's translation at residue 15, likely a read error; the protein shown here comes from the DNA. V usage is TRDV3 and J usage is TRDJ1; no reliable D call. This CDR3 comprises 17 residues. From germline, CDR1 is TVYSNPD and CDR2 GDNSRS (reference sequence). This CDR3 is CASTWSPYRRETDKPIF. For the CDR3, the DNA is TGTGCCTCTACCTGGTCCCCGTATCGTAGGGAGACCGATAAACCCATCTTT.

As regards this clone: This likely stems from a read error, as it lies one base from a far larger clone. Other nucleotide sequences in the sample specify the same CDR3. The chain is built from TRDV2 and TRDJ1; 10 bases are shared with TRDD3. CDR3 length equals 15 residues. Germline CDR1 reads GEAIGNYY; CDR2 reads EKD. The junction had 8 bases not matched to a gene; V was cut back by 2 bases and J by 6 bases. The CDR3 DNA follows: TGTGCCTGTGACATCTGCGCTCTGGGGGATAATAAACTCATCTTT. Translation: CACDICALGDNKLIF.

This clone was detected a few times. The protein given by TCRdb reflects a much larger clone and differs at residue 15 from this DNA's translation, likely from a read error; the protein shown is the DNA's translation. V usage is TRDV1 and J usage is TRDJ1; TRDD3 aligns across 12 bases. TCRdb leaves out the J gene; it was filled in here by matching the DNA to germline. The germline V gene has CDR1 TSWWSYY and CDR2 QGS. This CDR3 is 19 amino acids long. The CDR3 here is CALGEGRIWGIRYTGKLIF. CDR3 bases: TGTGCTCTTGGGGAAGGTCGGATCTGGGGGATACGGTACACCGGTAAACTCATCTTT.

This clone was recorded at least ten times. This sequence joins TRDV1 and TRDJ1; 10 bases map to TRDD3. Assignment of the J gene here rests on matching the DNA to germline, because TCRdb gives none. The CDR3 has 19 amino acids. Germline values: CDR1 TSWWSYY, CDR2 QGS. Trimming removed 3 bases from V and 7 bases from J; junction bases left unmatched: 20. CDR3 protein: CALGDLPILSTGGFGKLIF. In DNA, the CDR3 is TGTGCTCTTGGGGACCTGCCGATCCTGAGTACTGGGGGATTTGGTAAACTCATCTTT.

Details on this clone: TCRdb's entry gives the protein of a much larger clone, which mismatches this DNA's translation at residue 12, likely from a read error; the protein reported here is translated from the DNA. The CDR3 DNA is TGTGCCTGTGACTCACTGGGGGATCGGGGTAAACCCATCTTT. It translates to CACDSLGDRGKPIF. The V gene is listed as TRDV2; no J gene was called; no DNA check was done on the table's D call, TRDD3. There are 14 residues in the CDR3. From germline, CDR1 is GEAIGNYY and CDR2 EKD.

Concerning this clone itself: TCRdb shows a much larger clone's protein in place of this DNA's translation, and the two differ at residue 4, likely through a read error; the protein shown is translated from the DNA. V gene TRDV2 combines with J gene TRDJ3; tentatively, D is TRDD3 (6 bases). No J gene is reported in TCRdb; it was inferred here by comparing the DNA with germline. This CDR3 is 22 amino acids long. The ends were cut back, 5 bases at V and 3 bases at J, with 31 bases in the middle. Germline values: CDR1 GEAIGNYY, CDR2 EKD. CDR3 coding DNA: TGTGCCTGTGGCACTGTACTGGGAACTGCGGTGTTGACGGACTGGGACACCCGACAGATGTTTTTC. As protein: CACGTVLGTAVLTDWDTRQMFF.

This clone was seen only a few times. This likely traces to a read error, being one base from a far larger clone. The sample has other DNA sequences that encode this CDR3 too. The V and J genes are TRDV2 and TRDJ1; the match to TRDD3 covers 7 bases. V was pared by 0 bases and J by 0 bases, with 15 bases of the junction left unmatched. Germline CDR1 reads GEAIGNYY; CDR2 reads EKD. The CDR3 consists of 19 residues. CDR3 nucleotide sequence: TGTGCCTGTGACACCGTCCGAGGTTTAATGGGGGACAACACCGATAAACTCATCTTT. Amino acids: CACDTVRGLMGDNTDKLIF.

This clone was found a few times. This probably arose from a read error, given a far larger clone one base away. This sample also contains other DNA sequences that code for the same CDR3. The chain links TRDV3 to TRDJ1, with 8 bases matching TRDD3. The germline V gene has CDR1 TVYSNPD and CDR2 GDNSRS (reference sequence). The CDR3 runs 15 residues. The CDR3 loop is CAFSQLLRGYTKLIF. DNA for the CDR3: TGTGCTTTTTCCCAGCTCTTGCGGGGATACACCAAACTCATCTTT.

This clone was found a few times. With only one base between it and a far larger clone, this is likely a read error. This sample also contains other DNA sequences that code for the same CDR3. The V call is TRDV2, the J call TRDJ1; 7 bases are a match to TRDD3. The CDR3 runs to 15 residues. Germline V gene sequence: CDR1 GEAIGNYY, CDR2 EKD. Trimming cost V 3 bases and J 0 bases; bases outside gene matches: 6. CDR3 region: CACDAWGQDTDKLIF. In DNA form, the CDR3 reads TGTGCCTGTGACGCCTGGGGGCAGGACACCGATAAACTCATCTTT.

The sample holds many counts of this clone. This sample includes further DNA sequences coding for the same CDR3. The rearrangement uses TRDV1 and TRDJ1, with D possibly TRDD3 on 5 matching bases. Trimming took off 3 bases at V and 3 bases at J, with 17 bases between the two ends. Germline loops: CDR1 TSWWSYY, CDR2 QGS. The CDR3 has 16 residues. CDR3 nucleotides: TGTGCTCTTGGGGAGCTTCTGCAACCGGGGGCCGATAAACTCATCTTT. The encoded protein is CALGELLQPGADKLIF.

Comments on this clone: A far larger clone is one base from this, pointing to a likely read error. Other DNA sequences in this specimen translate into the identical CDR3. The rearrangement joins TRDV1 to TRDJ1; no clear D gene. As TCRdb names no J gene, one was assigned here on the basis of a DNA match to germline. CDR1 TSWWSYY and CDR2 QGS come from the germline V gene. Trimming cost V 1 base and J 0 bases, with 12 bases left between them. The CDR3 is 16 amino acids. The CDR3 nucleotides read TGTGCTCTTGGGGAACGGGGCCGGACCTACACCGATAAACTCATCTTT. Translation: CALGERGRTYTDKLIF.

This clone has just a few counts. The protein TCRdb lists belongs to a much larger clone and differs from this DNA's translation at residue 11, which points to a read error; the protein shown is made from the DNA. The rearrangement links TRDV2 to TRDJ2; TRDD3 is a possible D gene (6 bases). Here the J gene came from matching the DNA to germline, since TCRdb omits it. Germline V gene lookup returns CDR1 GEAIGNYY and CDR2 EKD. The CDR3 has 14 amino acids. The CDR3 reads CACDTWGLTARLFF. CDR3 nucleotides: TGTGCCTGTGACACCTGGGGATTGACAGCACGACTCTTCTTT.

Concerning this clone itself: The protein held in TCRdb is that of a much larger clone and does not match this DNA's translation at residue 11, likely because of a read error; the protein shown is translated from the DNA. The V gene is TRDV1, the J gene TRDJ1; weak D call: TRDD2 (5 bases). The CDR3 length is 20 residues. V was clipped by 1 base and J by 0 bases, with 24 bases between them. Per germline, CDR1 TSWWSYY and CDR2 QGS. CDR3 residues: CALGEPYLVPSRAYTDKLIF. As DNA, the CDR3 is TGTGCTCTTGGGGAACCCTACCTCGTCCCAAGCAGGGCGTACACCGATAAACTCATCTTT.

As for this clone: Other DNA sequences in this specimen translate into the identical CDR3. The chain combines TRDV1 with TRDJ1, with 9 bases aligning to TRDD3. Germline matching of the DNA provided the J gene here, since TCRdb leaves it blank. This CDR3 has 22 amino acids. The V gene end was trimmed by 3 bases and the J gene end by 4 bases; junction bases not matched to a gene: 27. Germline V lookup: CDR1 TSWWSYY, CDR2 QGS. The CDR3 spells CALGDPGQPLFLLGDYHDKLIF. The CDR3 coding sequence is TGTGCTCTTGGGGACCCAGGTCAACCCTTATTCCTACTGGGGGACTACCACGATAAACTCATCTTT.

This clone was seen only a few times. A read error may explain this, as a much larger clone is one base away. The chain employs TRDV1 and TRDJ1; 12 bases line up with TRDD3. Here the J gene came from matching the DNA to germline, since TCRdb omits it. CDR1 TSWWSYY and CDR2 QGS come from the germline V gene. The CDR3 loop spans 16 amino acids. The CDR3 is CALGDYLGDTGNKLIF. The CDR3 DNA follows: TGCGCTCTTGGGGACTATCTGGGGGATACGGGGAATAAACTCATCTTT.

This clone has a handful of counts. The protein TCRdb gives is from a much larger clone and does not agree with this DNA's translation at residue 4, likely a read error; the protein shown here comes from the DNA. The chain combines TRDV2 with TRDJ1; 11 bases map to TRDD3. As TCRdb names no J gene, one was assigned here on the basis of a DNA match to germline. J was trimmed by 1 base and V by 5 bases; bases with no gene match: 26. The CDR3 consists of 22 residues. CDR1 GEAIGNYY and CDR2 EKD come from the germline V gene. The DNA of the CDR3 is TGTGCCTGTGGCATTGGGGGCTCCTACAATCAACTGGGGGATAAGACCACCGATAAACTCATCTTT. Amino acid sequence: CACGIGGSYNQLGDKTTDKLIF.

A word on this clone: Sequence at one end of the junction differs from germline and may be a read error. J is TRDJ1 and V is TRDV1, with D possibly TRDD3 on 5 matching bases. TCRdb gives no J gene; it was assigned here by matching the DNA to germline. This CDR3 region has 16 residues. The germline CDR1 and CDR2 sequences are TSWWSYY and QGS. The CDR3, as DNA: TGTGCTCTTGGGGAAAGTAGCGGCTTTTACACCGATACACTCATCTTT. Its protein is CALGESSGFYTDTLIF.

This clone was counted at least ten times. Being one base from a much bigger clone, this may be a read error. V and J are TRDV1 and TRDJ1; 8 nucleotides line up with TRDD3. Germline CDR1 reads TSWWSYY; CDR2 reads QGS. V gave up 2 bases and J gave up 5 bases; unmatched junction bases: 31. The CDR3 is 23 amino acids. As DNA, the CDR3 is TGTGCTCTTGGGGAAAAGGACCTACGTGCGTTTGAGTTCTGGGGATACTGTTCAGATAAACTCATCTTT. Residues: CALGEKDLRAFEFWGYCSDKLIF.